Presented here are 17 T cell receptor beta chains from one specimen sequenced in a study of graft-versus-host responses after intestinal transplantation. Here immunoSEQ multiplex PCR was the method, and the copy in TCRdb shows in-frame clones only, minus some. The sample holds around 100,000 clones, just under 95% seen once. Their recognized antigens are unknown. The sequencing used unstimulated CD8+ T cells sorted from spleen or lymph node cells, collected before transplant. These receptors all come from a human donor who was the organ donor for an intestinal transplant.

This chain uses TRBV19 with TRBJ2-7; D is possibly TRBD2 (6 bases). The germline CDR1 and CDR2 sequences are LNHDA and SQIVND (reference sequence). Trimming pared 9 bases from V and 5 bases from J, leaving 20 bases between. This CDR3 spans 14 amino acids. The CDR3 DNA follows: TGTGCCAGCCGGCCGGGACTCACGGGGCACGAGCAGTACTTC. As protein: CASRPGLTGHEQYF.

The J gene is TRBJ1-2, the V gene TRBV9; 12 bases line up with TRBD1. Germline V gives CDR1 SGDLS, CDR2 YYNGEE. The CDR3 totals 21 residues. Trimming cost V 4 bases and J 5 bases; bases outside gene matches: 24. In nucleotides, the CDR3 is TGTGCCAGCAGCCCCCACCCTCGGACCGGGACAGGGGGCGCCTTTAGTTATGGCTACACCTTC. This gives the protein CASSPHPRTGTGGAFSYGYTF.

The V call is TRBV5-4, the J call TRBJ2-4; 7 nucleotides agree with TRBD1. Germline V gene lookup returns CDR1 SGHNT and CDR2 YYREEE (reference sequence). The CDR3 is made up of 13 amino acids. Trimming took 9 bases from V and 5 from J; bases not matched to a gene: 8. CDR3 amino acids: CATDDRVENIQYF. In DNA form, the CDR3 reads TGTGCCACCGACGACAGGGTGGAAAACATTCAGTACTTC.

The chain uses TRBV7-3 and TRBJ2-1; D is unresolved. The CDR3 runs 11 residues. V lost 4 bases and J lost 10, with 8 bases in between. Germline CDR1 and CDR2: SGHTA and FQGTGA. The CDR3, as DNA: TGTGCCAGCAGCTCGCGTGGGGAGCAGTTCTTC. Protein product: CASSSRGEQFF.

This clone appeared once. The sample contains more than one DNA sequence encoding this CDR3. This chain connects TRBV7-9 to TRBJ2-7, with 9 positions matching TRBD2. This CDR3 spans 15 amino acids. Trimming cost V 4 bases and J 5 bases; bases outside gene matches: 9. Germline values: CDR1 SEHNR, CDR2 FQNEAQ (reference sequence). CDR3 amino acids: CASSSGLAVSDEQYF. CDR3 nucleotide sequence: TGTGCCAGCAGCTCGGGACTAGCTGTCTCGGACGAGCAGTACTTC.

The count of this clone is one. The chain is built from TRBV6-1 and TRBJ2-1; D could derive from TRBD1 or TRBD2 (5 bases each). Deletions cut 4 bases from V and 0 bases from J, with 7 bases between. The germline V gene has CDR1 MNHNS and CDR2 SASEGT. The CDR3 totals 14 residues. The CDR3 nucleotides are TGTGCCAGCAGTGTGAGGGGCTCCTACAATGAGCAGTTCTTC. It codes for CASSVRGSYNEQFF.

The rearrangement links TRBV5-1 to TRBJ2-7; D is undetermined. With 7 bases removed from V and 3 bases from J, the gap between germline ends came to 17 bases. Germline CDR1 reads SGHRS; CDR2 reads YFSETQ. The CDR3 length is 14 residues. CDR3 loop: CASSPHLGVYEQYF. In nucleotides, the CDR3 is TGCGCCAGCTCGCCCCACCTCGGAGTCTACGAGCAGTACTTC.

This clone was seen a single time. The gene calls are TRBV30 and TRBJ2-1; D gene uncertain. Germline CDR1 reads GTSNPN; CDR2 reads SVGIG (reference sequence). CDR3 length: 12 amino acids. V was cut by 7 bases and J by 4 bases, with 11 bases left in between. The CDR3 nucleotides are TGTGCCTACCGGCCCGCTTACAATGAGCAGTTCTTC. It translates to CAYRPAYNEQFF.

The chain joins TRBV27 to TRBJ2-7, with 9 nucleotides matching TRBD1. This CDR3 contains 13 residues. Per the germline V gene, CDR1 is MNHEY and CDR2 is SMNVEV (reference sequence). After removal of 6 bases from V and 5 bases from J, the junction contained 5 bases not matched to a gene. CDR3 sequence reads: CASRKTGGHEQYF. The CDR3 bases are TGTGCCAGCAGAAAGACAGGGGGTCACGAGCAGTACTTC.

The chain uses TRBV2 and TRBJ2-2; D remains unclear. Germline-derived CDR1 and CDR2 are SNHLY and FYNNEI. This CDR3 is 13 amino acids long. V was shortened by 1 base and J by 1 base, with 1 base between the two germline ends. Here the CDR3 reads CASSEENTGELFF. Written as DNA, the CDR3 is TGTGCCAGCAGTGAAGAGAACACCGGGGAGCTGTTTTTT.

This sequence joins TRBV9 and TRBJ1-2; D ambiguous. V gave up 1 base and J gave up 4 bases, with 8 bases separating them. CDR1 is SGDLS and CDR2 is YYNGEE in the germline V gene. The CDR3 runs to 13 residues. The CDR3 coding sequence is TGTGCCAGCAGCGTAACGGGGTCCTATGGCTACACCTTC. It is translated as CASSVTGSYGYTF.

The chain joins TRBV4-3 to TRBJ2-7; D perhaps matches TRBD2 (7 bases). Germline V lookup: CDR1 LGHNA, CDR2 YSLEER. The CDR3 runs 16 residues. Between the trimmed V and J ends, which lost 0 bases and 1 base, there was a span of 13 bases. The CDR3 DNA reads TGCGCCAGCAGCCAAGATCAGGAGGGGGGGTCCTACGAGCAGTACTTC. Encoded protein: CASSQDQEGGSYEQYF.

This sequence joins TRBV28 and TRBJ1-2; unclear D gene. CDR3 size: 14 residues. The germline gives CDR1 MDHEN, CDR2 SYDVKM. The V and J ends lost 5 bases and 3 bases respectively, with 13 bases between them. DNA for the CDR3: TGTGCCAGCAGTGACCCAACCAAGGACTATGGCTACACCTTC. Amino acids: CASSDPTKDYGYTF.

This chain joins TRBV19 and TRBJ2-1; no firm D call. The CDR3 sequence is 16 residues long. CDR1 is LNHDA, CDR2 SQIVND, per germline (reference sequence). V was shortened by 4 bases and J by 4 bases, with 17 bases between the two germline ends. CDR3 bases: TGTGCCAGTAGTAGGAGTAGCAGGCCCCAATACAATGAGCAGTTCTTC. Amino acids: CASSRSSRPQYNEQFF.

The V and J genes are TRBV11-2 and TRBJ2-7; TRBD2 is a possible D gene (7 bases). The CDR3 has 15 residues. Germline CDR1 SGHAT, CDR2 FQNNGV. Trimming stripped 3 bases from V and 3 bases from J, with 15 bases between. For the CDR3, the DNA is TGTGCCAGCAGCTTCGGGGGGCCGTCCATCTACGAGCAGTACTTC. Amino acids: CASSFGGPSIYEQYF.

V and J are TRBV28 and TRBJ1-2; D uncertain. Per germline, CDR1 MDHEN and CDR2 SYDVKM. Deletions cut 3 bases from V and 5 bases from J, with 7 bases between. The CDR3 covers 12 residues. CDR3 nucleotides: TGTGCCAGCAGTTTTGTTTTATATGGCTACACCTTC. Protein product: CASSFVLYGYTF.

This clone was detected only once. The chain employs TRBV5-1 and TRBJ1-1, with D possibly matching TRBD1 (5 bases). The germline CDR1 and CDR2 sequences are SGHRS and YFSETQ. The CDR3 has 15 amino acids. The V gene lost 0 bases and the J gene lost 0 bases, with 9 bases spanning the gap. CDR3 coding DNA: TGCGCCAGCAGCTTGGGCCCAGGGCTGAACACTGAAGCTTTCTTT. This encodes CASSLGPGLNTEAFF.